This TCR beta chain was retrieved from a study of cytomegalovirus exposure and HLA in healthy donors. 60 Vbeta and 13 Jbeta primers were used in PCR. Sequencing was performed with immunoSEQ multiplex PCR; in TCRdb, only in-frame clones are kept and a portion is missing. The table includes 150,000 or so clones, 80% to 90% detected once. Per the germline V gene, CDR1 is SEHNR and CDR2 is FQNEAQ (reference sequence). Losses at the gene ends were 5 bases for V and 0 bases for J; bases not matched to a gene: 4. The CDR3 is 15 amino acids. As for this clone: Its antigen is as yet unknown.

Broader study findings: Reported performance of the classifier showed diagnosis of cytomegalovirus status with high specificity and sensitivity.

The source material was PBMCs. The sequence came from a man between 18 and 29 years old in good health and CMV-seropositive. V and J are TRBV7-9 and TRBJ1-3; 7 positions match TRBD1. CDR3 amino acids: CASSLDRDSGNTIYF. The DNA for the CDR3 is TGTGCCAGCAGCCTCGACAGGGACTCTGGAAACACCATATATTTT.